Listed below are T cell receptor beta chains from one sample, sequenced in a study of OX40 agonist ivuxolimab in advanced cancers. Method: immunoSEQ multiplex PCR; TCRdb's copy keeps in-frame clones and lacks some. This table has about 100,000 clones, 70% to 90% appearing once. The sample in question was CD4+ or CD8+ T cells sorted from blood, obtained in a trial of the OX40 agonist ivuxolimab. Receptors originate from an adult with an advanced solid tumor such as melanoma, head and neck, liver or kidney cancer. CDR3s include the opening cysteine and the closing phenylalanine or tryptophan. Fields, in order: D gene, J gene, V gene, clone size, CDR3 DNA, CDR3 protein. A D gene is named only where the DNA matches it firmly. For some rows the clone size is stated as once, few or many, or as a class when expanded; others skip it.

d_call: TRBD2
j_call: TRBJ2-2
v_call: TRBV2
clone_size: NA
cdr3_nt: TGTGCCAGCAGTGGATTCGGCGGGGGAGGCGCCGGGGAGCTGTTTTTT
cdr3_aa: CASSGFGGGGAGELFF

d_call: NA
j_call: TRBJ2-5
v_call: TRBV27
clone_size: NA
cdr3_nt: TGTGCCAGCAGGTCGGTCGGGGAGACCCAGTACTTC
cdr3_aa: CASRSVGETQYF

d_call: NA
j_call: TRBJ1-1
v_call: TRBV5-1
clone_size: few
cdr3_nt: TGCGCCAGCAGCTTGGACAGCGCGAACACTGAAGCTTTCTTT
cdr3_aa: CASSLDSANTEAFF

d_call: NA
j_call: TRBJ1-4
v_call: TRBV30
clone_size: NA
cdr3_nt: TGTGCCTGGAGTCGCGGGGGCGGTGAAAAACTGTTTTTT
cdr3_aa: CAWSRGGGEKLFF

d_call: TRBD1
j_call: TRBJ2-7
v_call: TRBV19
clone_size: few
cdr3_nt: TGTGCCAGTAGAACCGGGACAGGGAGCTCCTACGAGCAGTACTTC
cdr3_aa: CASRTGTGSSYEQYF

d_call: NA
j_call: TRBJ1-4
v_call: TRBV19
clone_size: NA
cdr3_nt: TGTGCCAGTAGTATGACGGGGGGCAATGAAAAACTGTTTTTT
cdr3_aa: CASSMTGGNEKLFF

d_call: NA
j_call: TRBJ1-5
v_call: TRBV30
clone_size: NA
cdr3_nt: TGTGCCTGGAGTGAACCTCTCCGGTTTGTGCAGCCCCAGCATTTT
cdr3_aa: CAWSEPLRFVQPQHF

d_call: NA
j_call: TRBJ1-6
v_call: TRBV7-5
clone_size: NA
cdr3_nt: TGTGTCAGAAGCCCGAGGGTTCCTTCTGGGTCACCCCTCCACTTT
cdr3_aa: CVRSPRVPSGSPLHF

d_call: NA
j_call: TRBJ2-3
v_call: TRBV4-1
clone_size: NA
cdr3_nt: TGCGCCAGCAGCCCAGGCGGACAGAGCACAGATACGCAGTATTTT
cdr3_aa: CASSPGGQSTDTQYF

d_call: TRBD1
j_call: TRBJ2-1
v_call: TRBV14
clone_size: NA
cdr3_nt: TGTGCCAGCAGCCAAGGCCGACAGGGAAGCTCCTACAATGAGCAGTTCTTC
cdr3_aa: CASSQGRQGSSYNEQFF

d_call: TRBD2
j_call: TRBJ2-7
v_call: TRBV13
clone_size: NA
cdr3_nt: TGTGCCAGCAGCTTGGGACTAGCTCTCGAGCAGTACTTC
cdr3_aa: CASSLGLALEQYF

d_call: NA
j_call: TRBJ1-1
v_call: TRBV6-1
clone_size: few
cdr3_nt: TGTGCCAGCAGTGAAGCGGGCCGGAGGATAACTGAAGCTTTCTTT
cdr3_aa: CASSEAGRRITEAFF

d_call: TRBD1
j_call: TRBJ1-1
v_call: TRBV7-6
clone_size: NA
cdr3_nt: TGTGCCAGCAGCTTACGACAGGGTATCATGAACACTGAAGCTTTCTTT
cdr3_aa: CASSLRQGIMNTEAFF

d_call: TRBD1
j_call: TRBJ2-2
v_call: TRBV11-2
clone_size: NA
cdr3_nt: TGTGCCAGCAGCTTAAGGGGGCCACGGTTCGCGAACACCGGGGAGCTGTTTTTT
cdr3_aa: CASSLRGPRFANTGELFF

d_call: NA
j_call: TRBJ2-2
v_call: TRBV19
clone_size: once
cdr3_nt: TGTGCCAGTAGTGTCGGGCCGAACACCGGGGAGCTGTTTTTT
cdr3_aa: CASSVGPNTGELFF

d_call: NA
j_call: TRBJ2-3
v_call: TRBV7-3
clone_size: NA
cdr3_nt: TGTGCCAGCAGCTTATTTGGAGCCCAGGATACGCAGTATTTT
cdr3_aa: CASSLFGAQDTQYF

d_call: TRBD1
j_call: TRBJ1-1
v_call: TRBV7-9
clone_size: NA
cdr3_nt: TGTGCCAGCAGCCCGGCAGGGACAGGGGGCGGCACTGAAGCTTTCTTT
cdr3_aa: CASSPAGTGGGTEAFF

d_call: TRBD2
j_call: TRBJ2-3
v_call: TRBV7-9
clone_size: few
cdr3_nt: TGTGCCAGCAGCTTAGGAATGGGGTTGGCTAGCGGGAGTCGAGATACGCAGTATTTT
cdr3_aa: CASSLGMGLASGSRDTQYF

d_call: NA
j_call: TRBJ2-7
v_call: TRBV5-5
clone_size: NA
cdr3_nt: TGTGCCAGCAGGGACTGGGGTTCAGGGAACGAGCAGTACTTC
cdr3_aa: CASRDWGSGNEQYF

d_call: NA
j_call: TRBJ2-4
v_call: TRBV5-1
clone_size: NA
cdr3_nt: TGCGCCAGCAGCTTGGCCGTTGGTCCTCAAAACATTCAGTACTTC
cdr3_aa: CASSLAVGPQNIQYF

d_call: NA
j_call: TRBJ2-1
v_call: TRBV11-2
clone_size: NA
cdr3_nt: TGTGCCAGCAGCTTAGGGCGGTACAATGAGCAGTTCTTC
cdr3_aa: CASSLGRYNEQFF

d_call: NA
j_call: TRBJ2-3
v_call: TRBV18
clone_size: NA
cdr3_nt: TGTGCCAGCTCCTCTCTGCATAGGGCCAGCACAGATACGCAGTATTTT
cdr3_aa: CASSSLHRASTDTQYF

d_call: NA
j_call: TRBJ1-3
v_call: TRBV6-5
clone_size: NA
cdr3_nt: TGTGCCAGCAGTGCCAAGAGGGATAGCACCATATATTTT
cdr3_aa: CASSAKRDSTIYF

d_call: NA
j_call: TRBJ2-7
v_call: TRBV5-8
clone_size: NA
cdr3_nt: TGTGCCAGCAGCCCACAGATACTAGGGCCCAACAGCGAGCAGTACTTC
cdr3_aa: CASSPQILGPNSEQYF

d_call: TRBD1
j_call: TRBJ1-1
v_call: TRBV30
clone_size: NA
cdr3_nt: TGTGCCTGGGGACAGGCTTATCCGGCTTTCTTT
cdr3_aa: CAWGQAYPAFF

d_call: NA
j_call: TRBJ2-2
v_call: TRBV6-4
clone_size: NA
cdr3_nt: TGTGCCAGCAGTGACATCCTCGCCGGGGAGCTGTTTTTT
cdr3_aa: CASSDILAGELFF

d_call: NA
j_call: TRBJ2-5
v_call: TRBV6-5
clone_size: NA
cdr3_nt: TGTGCCAGCACCCTGACCTGGGGGAGTGAGACCCAGTACTTC
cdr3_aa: CASTLTWGSETQYF

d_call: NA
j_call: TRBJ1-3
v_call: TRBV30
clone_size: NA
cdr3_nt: TGTGCCTGGAGTGCCCTAATAAAGGGGACTGGAAACACCATATATTTT
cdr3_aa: CAWSALIKGTGNTIYF

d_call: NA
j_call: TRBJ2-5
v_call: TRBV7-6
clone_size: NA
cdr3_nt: TGTGCCAGCAGCTTACAGGAAGAGACCCAGTACTTC
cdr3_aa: CASSLQEETQYF

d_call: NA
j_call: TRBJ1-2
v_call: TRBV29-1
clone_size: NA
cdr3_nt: TGCAGCGTTTCCACACTTTCTGTGCTGGGGAGTGGCTACACCTTC
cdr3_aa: CSVSTLSVLGSGYTF

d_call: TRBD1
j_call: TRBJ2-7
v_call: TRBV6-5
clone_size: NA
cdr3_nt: TGTGCCATTTCGGACAGGCACTCCTACGAGCAGTACTTC
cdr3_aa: CAISDRHSYEQYF

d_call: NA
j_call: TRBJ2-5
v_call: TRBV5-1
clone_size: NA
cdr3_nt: TGCGCCAGCAGCGCAGGGGAGGGGGGTCGCGAGACCCAGTACTTC
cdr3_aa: CASSAGEGGRETQYF

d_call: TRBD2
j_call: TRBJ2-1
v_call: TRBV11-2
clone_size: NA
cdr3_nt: TGTGCCAGCAGCTTACTTTCGGGGGGCTCCTACAATGAGCAGTTCTTC
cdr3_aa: CASSLLSGGSYNEQFF

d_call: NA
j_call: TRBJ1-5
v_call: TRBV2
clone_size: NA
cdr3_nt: TGTGCCAGCAGTGGAAGGGGGGGCAGGGGCAATCAGCCCCAGCATTTT
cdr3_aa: CASSGRGGRGNQPQHF

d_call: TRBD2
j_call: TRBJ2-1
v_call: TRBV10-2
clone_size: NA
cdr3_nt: TGCGCCAGCAGTGAGTCGGCGGGGGGGGACTTGGCGTTCTTC
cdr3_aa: CASSESAGGDLAFF

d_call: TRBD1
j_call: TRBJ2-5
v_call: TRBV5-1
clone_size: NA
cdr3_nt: TGCGCCAGCAGCTTGGTTAGGGGGCGCGGGGAGACCCAGTACTTC
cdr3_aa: CASSLVRGRGETQYF

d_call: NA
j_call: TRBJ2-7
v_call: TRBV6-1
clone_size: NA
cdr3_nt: TGTGCCAGCAGTGAATATGGCTCGCCAGGCGAGCAGTACTTC
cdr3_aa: CASSEYGSPGEQYF

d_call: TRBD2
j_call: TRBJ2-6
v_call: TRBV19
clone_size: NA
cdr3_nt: TGTGCCAGTACCACGTTCGCCGGAAAGAAAGGGACTAGCGGGCGCTCTGGGGCCAACGTCCTGACTTTC
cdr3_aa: CASTTFAGKKGTSGRSGANVLTF

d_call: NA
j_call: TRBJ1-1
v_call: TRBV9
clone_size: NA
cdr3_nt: TGTGCCAGCAGCGATGGACAGATGAACACTGAAGCTTTCTTT
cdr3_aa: CASSDGQMNTEAFF

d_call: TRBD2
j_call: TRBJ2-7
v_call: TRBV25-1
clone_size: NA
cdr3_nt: TGTGCCAGCAGTGAGACAAGAGTTCTAGCGGGAGACTACGAGCAGTACTTC
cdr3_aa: CASSETRVLAGDYEQYF

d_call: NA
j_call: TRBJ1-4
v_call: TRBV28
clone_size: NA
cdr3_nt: TGTGCCTTGGGACGAGAAAAACTGTTTTTT
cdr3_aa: CALGREKLFF

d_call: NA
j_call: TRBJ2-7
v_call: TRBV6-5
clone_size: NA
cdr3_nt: TGTGCCAGCAAACAGGGTTCCTACGAGCAGTACTTC
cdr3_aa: CASKQGSYEQYF

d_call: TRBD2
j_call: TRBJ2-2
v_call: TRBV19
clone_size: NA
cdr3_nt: TGTGCCAGTAGTATAGGCCGGGGGGCGAACACCGGGGAGCTGTTTTTT
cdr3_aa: CASSIGRGANTGELFF

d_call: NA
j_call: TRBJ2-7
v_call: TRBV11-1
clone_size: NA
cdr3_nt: TGTGCCAGCAGCGCGCCGGGTATCGGCCACGAGCAGTACTTC
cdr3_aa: CASSAPGIGHEQYF

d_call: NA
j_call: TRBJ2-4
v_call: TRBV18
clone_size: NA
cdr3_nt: TGTGCCAGCTCACCACCGAATGGTCAAAACATTCAGTACTTC
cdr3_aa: CASSPPNGQNIQYF

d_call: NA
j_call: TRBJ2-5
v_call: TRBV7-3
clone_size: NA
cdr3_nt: TGTGCCAGCAGCGGGCCAGCCCAAGAGACCCAGTACTTC
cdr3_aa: CASSGPAQETQYF

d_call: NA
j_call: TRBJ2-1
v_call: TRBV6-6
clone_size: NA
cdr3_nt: TGTGCCAGCAGTTACTTGGGGACCAACAATGAGCAGTTCTTC
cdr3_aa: CASSYLGTNNEQFF

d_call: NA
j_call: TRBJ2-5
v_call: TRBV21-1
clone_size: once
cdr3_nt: TGTGCCATCTCCATCACAGCCTATGGGCTCCAAGAGACCCAGTACTTC
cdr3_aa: CAISITAYGLQETQYF

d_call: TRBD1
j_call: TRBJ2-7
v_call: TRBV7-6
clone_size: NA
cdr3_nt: TGTGCCAGCAGCCTCGGGACAGGGAGTTCGGAGCAGTACTTC
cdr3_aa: CASSLGTGSSEQYF

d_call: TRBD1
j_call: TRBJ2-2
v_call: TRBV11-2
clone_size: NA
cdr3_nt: TGTGCCAGCAGCTCCAGACAGGGCTACTCCACCGGGGAGCTGTTTTTT
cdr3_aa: CASSSRQGYSTGELFF

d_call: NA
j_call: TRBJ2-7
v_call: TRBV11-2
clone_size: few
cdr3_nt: TGTGCCAGCAGCTTAGAGTTCGGCTACTACGAGCAGTACTTC
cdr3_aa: CASSLEFGYYEQYF

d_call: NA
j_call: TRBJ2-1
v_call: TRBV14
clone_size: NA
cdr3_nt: TGTGCCAGCAGACGGGGCAATGAGCAGTTCTTC
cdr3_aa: CASRRGNEQFF

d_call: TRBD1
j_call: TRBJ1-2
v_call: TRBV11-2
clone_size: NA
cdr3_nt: TGTGCCAGCAGCTTAGAGCCGGGGACAGTCACGAGGGGCTACACCTTC
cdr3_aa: CASSLEPGTVTRGYTF

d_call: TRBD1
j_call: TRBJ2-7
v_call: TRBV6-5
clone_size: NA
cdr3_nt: TGTGCCAGCAGTTCAACCGGGACAGGGGATATCGAGCAGTACTTC
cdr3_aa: CASSSTGTGDIEQYF

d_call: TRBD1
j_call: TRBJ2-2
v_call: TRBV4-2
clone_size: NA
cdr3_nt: TGTGCCAGCAGCCAAGATCTACGGCAGGGGGACGGGGAGCTGTTTTTT
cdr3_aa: CASSQDLRQGDGELFF

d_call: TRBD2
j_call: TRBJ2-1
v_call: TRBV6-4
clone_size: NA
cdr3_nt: TGTGCCAGCAGTGAGACTAGCTTCGGTGAGCAGTTCTTC
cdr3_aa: CASSETSFGEQFF

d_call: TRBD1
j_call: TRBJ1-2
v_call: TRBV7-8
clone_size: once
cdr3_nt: TGTGCCAGCAGCTTTAGGACAGGGTCAGAGCATGGCTACACCTTC
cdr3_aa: CASSFRTGSEHGYTF

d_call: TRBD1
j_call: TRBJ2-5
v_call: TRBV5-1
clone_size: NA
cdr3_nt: TGCGCCAGCAGCTTGGGGGGACAGGGGGCTCGAGAGACCCAGTACTTC
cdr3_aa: CASSLGGQGARETQYF